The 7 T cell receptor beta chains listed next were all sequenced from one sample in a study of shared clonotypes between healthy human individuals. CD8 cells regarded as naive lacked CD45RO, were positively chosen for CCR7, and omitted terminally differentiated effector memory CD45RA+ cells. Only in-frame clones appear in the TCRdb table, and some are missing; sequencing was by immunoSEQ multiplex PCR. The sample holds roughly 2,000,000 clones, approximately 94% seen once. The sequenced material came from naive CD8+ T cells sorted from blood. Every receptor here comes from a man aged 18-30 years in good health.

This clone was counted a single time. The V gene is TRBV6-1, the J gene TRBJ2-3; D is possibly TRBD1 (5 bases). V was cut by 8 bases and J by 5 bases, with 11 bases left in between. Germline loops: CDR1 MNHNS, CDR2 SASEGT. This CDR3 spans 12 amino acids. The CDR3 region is CASGVRGDTQYF. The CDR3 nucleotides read TGTGCCAGCGGAGTTAGGGGAGATACGCAGTATTTT.

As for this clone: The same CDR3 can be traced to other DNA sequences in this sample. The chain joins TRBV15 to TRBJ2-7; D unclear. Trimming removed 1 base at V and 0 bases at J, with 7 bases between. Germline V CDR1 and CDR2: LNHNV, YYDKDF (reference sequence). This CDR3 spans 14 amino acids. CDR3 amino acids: CATSRVGSSYEQYF. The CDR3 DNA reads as TGTGCCACCAGCAGAGTGGGCAGCTCCTACGAGCAGTACTTC.

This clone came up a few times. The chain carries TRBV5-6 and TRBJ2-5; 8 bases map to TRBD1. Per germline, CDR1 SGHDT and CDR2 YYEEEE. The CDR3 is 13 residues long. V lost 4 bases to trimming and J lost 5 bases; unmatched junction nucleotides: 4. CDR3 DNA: TGTGCCAGCAGCCCGGACAGGGAGGAGACCCAGTACTTC. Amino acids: CASSPDREETQYF.

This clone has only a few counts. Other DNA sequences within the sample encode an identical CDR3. The CDR3 DNA is TGTGCCAGCAGCGTAGGGCAGAGCTCCTACAATGAGCAGTTCTTC. It yields the protein CASSVGQSSYNEQFF. V gene TRBV9 combines with J gene TRBJ2-1, with D unclear. The germline V and J ends were trimmed by 0 bases and 0 bases, with 7 bases remaining between them. The CDR3 consists of 15 residues. Germline V CDR1 and CDR2: SGDLS, YYNGEE. Full variable domain (rest looked up from reference TRBV9 and TRBJ2-1): DSGVTQTPKHLITATGQRVTLRCSPRSGDLSVYWYQQSLDQGLQFLIQYYNGEERAKGNILERFSAQQFPDLHSELNLSSLELGDSALYFCASSVGQSSYNEQFFGPGTRLTVL.

CDR3 coding DNA: TGTGCCAGCGGGGACAATCAAGGTCAGCCCCAGCATTTT. It specifies CASGDNQGQPQHF. The chain combines TRBV6-5 with TRBJ1-5, with a possible D match to TRBD1 (6 bases). The CDR3 is 13 residues long. Trimming left V 8 bases short and J 6 bases short, with 14 bases between. Germline lookup yields CDR1 MNHEY and CDR2 SVGAGI.

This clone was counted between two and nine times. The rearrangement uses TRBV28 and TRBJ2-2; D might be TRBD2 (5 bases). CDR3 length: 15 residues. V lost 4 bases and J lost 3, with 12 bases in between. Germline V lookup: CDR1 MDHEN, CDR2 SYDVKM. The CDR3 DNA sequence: TGTGCCAGCAGTTCTGACGGGGAACACACCGGGGAGCTGTTTTTT. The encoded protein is CASSSDGEHTGELFF.

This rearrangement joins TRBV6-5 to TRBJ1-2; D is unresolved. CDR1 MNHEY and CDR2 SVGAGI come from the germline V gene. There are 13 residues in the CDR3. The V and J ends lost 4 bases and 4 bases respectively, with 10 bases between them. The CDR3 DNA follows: TGTGCCAGCAGTTCGGACTGGAGCTATGGCTACACCTTC. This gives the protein CASSSDWSYGYTF.